This record covers a single T cell receptor (beta chain). This CDR3 has 16 amino acids. CDR1 is LGHNA and CDR2 is YNFKEQ in the germline V gene. V lost 6 bases, J lost 4 bases, and 12 bases stayed unmatched. Original methodology: Reference gene primer amplification gave estimated nucleated cell counts. The protocol was immunoSEQ multiplex PCR, while the TCRdb copy is restricted to in-frame clones and leaves out a portion. The V and J calls and the clone size are those of that table, but D and trimming were determined from the DNA. The table records around 140,000 clones, 85% to 90% of them present only once. This sample was included in a study of blood T cell repertoires in COVID-19. Study details: The samples span acute and convalescent COVID-19 from the United States, Italy and Spain.

This TCR was sampled from a man aged 55-75 years with active or convalescent COVID-19. Input material: peripheral blood. The chain joins TRBV4-2 to TRBJ2-5; 9 nucleotides agree with TRBD2. CDR3: CASRNRAGGDGETQYF. CDR3 sequence (DNA): TGTGCCAGCAGAAATCGGGCGGGGGGGGACGGAGAGACCCAGTACTTC.